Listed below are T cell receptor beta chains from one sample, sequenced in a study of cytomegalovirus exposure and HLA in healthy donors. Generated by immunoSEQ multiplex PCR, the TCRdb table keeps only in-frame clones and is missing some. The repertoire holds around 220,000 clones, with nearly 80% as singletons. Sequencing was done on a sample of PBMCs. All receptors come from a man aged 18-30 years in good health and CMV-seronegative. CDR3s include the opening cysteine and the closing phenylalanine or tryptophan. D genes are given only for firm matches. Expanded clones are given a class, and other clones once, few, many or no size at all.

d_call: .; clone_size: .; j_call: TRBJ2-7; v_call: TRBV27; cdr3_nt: TGTGCCAGCTGGACAGCCCAGGGGGGAAACTACGAGCAGTACTTC; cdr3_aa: CASWTAQGGNYEQYF
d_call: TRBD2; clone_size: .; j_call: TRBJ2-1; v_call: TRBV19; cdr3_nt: TGTGCCAGTGCTTCCGGGACTAGCGCAAATGAGCAGTTCTTC; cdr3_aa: CASASGTSANEQFF
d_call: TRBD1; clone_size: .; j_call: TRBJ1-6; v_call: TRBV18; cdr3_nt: TGTGCCAGCTCACCACCGGCAGGACAGGGAGGTTCACCCCTCCACTTT; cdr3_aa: CASSPPAGQGGSPLHF
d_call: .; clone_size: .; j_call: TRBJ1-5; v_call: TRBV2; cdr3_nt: TGTGCCAGCGACCCAGGTCACAATCAGCCCCAGCATTTT; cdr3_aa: CASDPGHNQPQHF
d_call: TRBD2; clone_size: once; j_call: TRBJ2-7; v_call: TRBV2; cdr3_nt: TGTGCCAGCAGTGACGGCGGGAGTGGGGACGAGCAGTACTTC; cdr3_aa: CASSDGGSGDEQYF
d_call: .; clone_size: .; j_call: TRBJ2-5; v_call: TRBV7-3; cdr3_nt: TGTGCCAGCAGCCCGACGGAGTACCAAGAGACCCAGTACTTC; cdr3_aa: CASSPTEYQETQYF
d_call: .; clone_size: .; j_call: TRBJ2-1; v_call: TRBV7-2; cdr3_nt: TGTGCCAGCACCTACAGGGAGAATGAGCAGTTCTTC; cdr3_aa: CASTYRENEQFF
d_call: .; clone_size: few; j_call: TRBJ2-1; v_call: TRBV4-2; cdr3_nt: TGTGCCAGCAGCCAAGCCCAAACCGACTTCAACAATGAGCAGTTCTTC; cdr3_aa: CASSQAQTDFNNEQFF
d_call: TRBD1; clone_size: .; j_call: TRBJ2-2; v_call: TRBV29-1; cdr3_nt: TGCAGCGTTGAGGACAGGCCCCCCGGGGAGCTGTTTTTT; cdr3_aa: CSVEDRPPGELFF
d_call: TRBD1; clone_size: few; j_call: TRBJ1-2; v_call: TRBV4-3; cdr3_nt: TGCGCCAGCAGCCAAGATGCAGGGGGTGGACGGTTTCGGTATGGCTACACCTTC; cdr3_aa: CASSQDAGGGRFRYGYTF
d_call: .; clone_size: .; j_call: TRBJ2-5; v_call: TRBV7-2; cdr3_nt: TGTGCCAGCAGCCAGGGGAGGACCCAGTACTTC; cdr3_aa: CASSQGRTQYF
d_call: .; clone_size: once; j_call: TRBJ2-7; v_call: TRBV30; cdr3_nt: TGTGCTGCGACAGATTCCTACGAGCAGTACTTC; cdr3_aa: CAATDSYEQYF